What follows describes a single T cell receptor (beta chain). J lost 2 bases, V lost 5 bases, and 9 bases had no gene match. CDR1 is SGHTA, CDR2 FQGNSA, per germline. This CDR3 spans 17 amino acids. Original analysis: Reference gene primer amplification gave nucleated cell count estimates. Produced via immunoSEQ multiplex PCR; TCRdb's table is partial and in-frame only. For V, J and clone size, that table is used; D and trimming come from the DNA. The sample yields under 200,000 clones, 80% to 90% seen once. These data are taken from a study of blood T cell repertoires in COVID-19. Study as a whole: Collection of acute and convalescent COVID-19 samples took place in the United States, Italy and Spain. In each case, the material was cDNA or gDNA derived from T cells, B-cell-depleted T cells, or PBMCs.

The sequencing sample was made of peripheral blood. The V call is TRBV7-2, the J call TRBJ1-3; TRBD1 agrees at 10 bases. The source is a young man with active or convalescent COVID-19. The CDR3 DNA follows: TGTGCCAGCAGCCCCCCTCCCGGGACAGGGGCTGGAAACACCATATATTTT. Translation: CASSPPPGTGAGNTIYF.